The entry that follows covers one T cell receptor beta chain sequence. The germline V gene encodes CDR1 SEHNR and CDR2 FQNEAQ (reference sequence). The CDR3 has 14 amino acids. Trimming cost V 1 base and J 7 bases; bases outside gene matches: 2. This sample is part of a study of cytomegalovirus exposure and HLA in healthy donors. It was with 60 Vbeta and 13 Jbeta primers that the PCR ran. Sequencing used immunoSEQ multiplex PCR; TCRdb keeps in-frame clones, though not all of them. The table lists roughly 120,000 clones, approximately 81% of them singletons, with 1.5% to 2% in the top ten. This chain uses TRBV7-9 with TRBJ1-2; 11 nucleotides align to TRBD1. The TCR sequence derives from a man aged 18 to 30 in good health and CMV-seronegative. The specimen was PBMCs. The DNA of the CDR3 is TGTGCCAGCAGCTTAGACGGGACAGGGGGTGGCTACACCTTC. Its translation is CASSLDGTGGGYTF.